Included here is one T cell receptor beta chain sequence, with context. What it binds is unknown. This entry is derived from a study of monozygotic twins with inflammatory bowel disease. Study-wide points: Inverse Simpson values showed less TCRbeta diversity in IBD patients than in their healthy co-twins.

From its re-call of the 5' RACE reads, TCRdb lists each CDR3 protein once, without DNA. The table for this sample gives about 110,000 distinct CDR3 sequences. Sequencing used blood. This TCR derives from a human donor with ulcerative colitis or Crohn's disease, or a healthy co-twin of an affected twin (not recorded which).

The CDR3 loop reads CSAFRGFSPTEAFF. V and J are TRBV20-1 and TRBJ1-1. This CDR3 contains 14 residues. Germline values: CDR1 DFQATT, CDR2 SNEGSKA (reference sequence).